The 20 T cell receptor beta chains presented below share a single source sample, sequenced in a study of blood T cells in healthy people across ages. PCR was performed a second time for roughly 7 to 11 cycles using a sample-barcoded 5' primer and a J-beta primer mix. TCRdb called the 5' RACE reads again in MiXCR, with one record for every CDR3 protein. Seen here are approximately 810,000 distinct CDR3 sequences, 29% observed once, and the top ten hold around 15%. Sample: blood. These receptors were taken from a woman older than 75 in good health.

There are many counts of this clonotype. The chain joins TRBV5-1 to TRBJ2-6; D unresolved. This CDR3 has 14 amino acids. Germline V gene lookup returns CDR1 SGHRS and CDR2 YFSETQ. The V gene lost 4 bases and the J gene lost 2 bases, with 7 bases spanning the gap. The CDR3 nucleotides read TGCGCCAGCAGCGACAAAACTGGGGCCAACGTCCTGACTTTC. Its protein is CASSDKTGANVLTF.

This clonotype was picked up many times. The V call is TRBV6-5, the J call TRBJ1-5, with TRBD1 identical over 8 bases. The CDR3 loop spans 14 amino acids. CDR1 and CDR2 (germline): MNHEY, SVGAGI. Trimming removed 6 bases from V and 2 bases from J; junction bases left unmatched: 3. The CDR3 region is CASSSDRGNQPQHF. In DNA, the CDR3 is TGTGCCAGCAGCTCGGACAGGGGCAATCAGCCCCAGCATTTT.

This clonotype was seen a few times. This chain connects TRBV3-1 to TRBJ2-3; D perhaps matches TRBD1 (7 bases). The V and J ends lost 4 bases and 4 bases respectively, with 15 bases between them. The CDR3 length is 15 residues. Germline loops: CDR1 LGHDT, CDR2 YNNKEL (reference sequence). This chain's CDR3 is CASSPWGRGADTQYF. DNA of the CDR3: TGTGCCAGCAGCCCCTGGGGCAGGGGGGCAGATACGCAGTATTTT.

This clonotype was seen ten or more times. This chain links TRBV2 with TRBJ1-2; weak D call: TRBD1 (5 bases). The CDR3 spans 18 residues. Trimming removed 2 bases at V and 3 bases at J, with 22 bases between. Germline CDR1 is SNHLY and CDR2 is FYNNEI. CDR3 sequence reads: CASSEFGPGRALDYGYTF. CDR3 DNA sequence: TGTGCCAGCAGTGAATTTGGCCCCGGCAGGGCGCTAGACTATGGCTACACCTTC.

This clonotype was observed many times. The V call is TRBV6-1, the J call TRBJ2-7; the D gene is possibly TRBD1 (5 bases). Germline CDR1 reads MNHNS; CDR2 reads SASEGT. Trimming pared 4 bases from V and 3 bases from J, leaving 22 bases between. The CDR3 is made up of 17 amino acids. The CDR3 DNA is TGTGCCAGCAGTGCTCATGCCGTATGGGGCACTATCTACGAGCAGTACTTC. Protein: CASSAHAVWGTIYEQYF.

This clonotype showed up many times. The rearrangement uses TRBV24-1 and TRBJ2-3; D might be TRBD1 or TRBD2, each matching 5 bases. In germline, CDR1 is KGHDR, CDR2 SFDVKD. The V and J ends lost 4 bases and 8 bases respectively, with 12 bases between them. CDR3 size: 13 residues. In DNA, the CDR3 is TGTGCCACCAGTGACAGACAGAGGGGTACGCAGTATTTT. Protein sequence: CATSDRQRGTQYF.

In its sample, this clonotype was seen many times. The chain combines TRBV5-1 with TRBJ2-1; D call uncertain. The CDR3 sequence is 12 residues long. Trimming took 4 bases from V and 6 from J, leaving 8 bases between them. Germline V lookup: CDR1 SGHRS, CDR2 YFSETQ. The CDR3 DNA is TGCGCCAGCAGCCTGCAGACCAATGAGCAGTTCTTC. It is translated as CASSLQTNEQFF.

This clonotype was counted a few times. At one end, the junction sequence differs from germline, possibly due to a read error. The chain carries TRBV7-9 and TRBJ1-1; the D is unclear. There are 12 residues in the CDR3. Germline V gives CDR1 SEHNR, CDR2 FQNEAQ (reference sequence). This chain's CDR3 is CANSLSRTEAFF. The CDR3 DNA reads as TGTGCCAACAGCTTATCCCGTACTGAAGCTTTCTTT.

The rearrangement joins TRBV30 to TRBJ1-6; 9 nucleotides match TRBD1. Trimming cost V 2 bases and J 1 base; bases outside gene matches: 3. CDR3 size: 16 residues. From germline, CDR1 is GTSNPN and CDR2 SVGIG (reference sequence). The CDR3 nucleotides are TGTGCCTGGAGTTTGACAGGGGGGTCCTATAATTCACCCCTCCACTTT. It yields the protein CAWSLTGGSYNSPLHF. Together with reference TRBV30 and TRBJ1-6, the CDR3 gives the full variable domain: SQTIHQWPATLVQPVGSPLSLECTVEGTSNPNLYWYRQAAGRGLQLLFYSVGIGQISSEVPQNLSASRPQDRQFILSSKKLLLSDSGFYLCAWSLTGGSYNSPLHFGNGTRLTVT.

The chain joins TRBV30 to TRBJ1-6; D ambiguous. This CDR3 has 15 residues. Looked up from germline, CDR1 is GTSNPN and CDR2 is SVGIG (reference sequence). Trimming shortened V by 1 base and J by 12 bases, and 19 bases separated the two germline ends. In nucleotides, the CDR3 is TGTGCCTGGAGTGAGTTCGGCAGTCCCATGGTACCCCTCCACTTT. Amino acids: CAWSEFGSPMVPLHF. The variable domain in full, completed from reference TRBV30 and TRBJ1-6, reads SQTIHQWPATLVQPVGSPLSLECTVEGTSNPNLYWYRQAAGRGLQLLFYSVGIGQISSEVPQNLSASRPQDRQFILSSKKLLLSDSGFYLCAWSEFGSPMVPLHFGNGTRLTVT.

This clonotype turned up a few times. The chain uses TRBV20-1 and TRBJ1-4; possibly TRBD1 for D (6 bases). CDR1 and CDR2 from the germline V gene are DFQATT and SNEGSKA (reference sequence). Trimming removed 3 bases at V and 7 bases at J, with 18 bases between. CDR3 length equals 15 residues. CDR3: CSARSGRDIGEKLFF. CDR3 DNA: TGCAGTGCTAGGTCGGGTAGGGACATAGGTGAAAAACTGTTTTTT.

Note on this clonotype: Possible read error: a much larger clone is one base away. The rearrangement joins TRBV12-3 or TRBV12-4 to TRBJ1-1; possible D gene TRBD1, 5 bases. The CDR3 totals 13 residues. CDR3 loop: CASSFLFGTVAFF. In nucleotides, the CDR3 is TGTGCCAGCAGTTTCTTATTCGGGACTGTAGCTTTCTTT.

The chain combines TRBV3-1 with TRBJ2-2, with TRBD2 matching over 14 bases. The CDR3 is 18 amino acids. From germline, CDR1 is LGHDT and CDR2 YNNKEL (reference sequence). V was pared by 0 bases and J by 7 bases, with 7 bases of the junction left unmatched. The CDR3 loop reads CASSQDGVGLAGDGELFF. DNA of the CDR3: TGTGCCAGCAGCCAAGATGGGGTGGGACTAGCGGGAGACGGGGAGCTGTTTTTT.

This clonotype was found many times. This sequence joins TRBV3-1 and TRBJ2-1, with TRBD2 as a possible D gene (7 bases). The CDR3 runs to 18 residues. Germline V gives CDR1 LGHDT, CDR2 YNNKEL (reference sequence). V shed 0 bases and J shed 7 bases, with 22 bases lying between them. The CDR3 is CASSQDGGGSWGGNEQFF. The CDR3 DNA follows: TGTGCCAGCAGCCAAGATGGGGGCGGATCCTGGGGGGGGAATGAGCAGTTCTTC.

Points on this clonotype: Possible read error: a much larger clone is one base away. V and J are TRBV12-3 or TRBV12-4 and TRBJ2-7; no clear D. V gave up 3 bases and J gave up 0 bases, with 6 bases separating them. The CDR3 totals 13 residues. DNA for the CDR3: TGTGCCAGCAGTTTCCCCCACTCCTACGAGCAGTACTTC. It is translated as CASSFPHSYEQYF.

This clonotype was observed at least ten times. The chain combines TRBV4-3 with TRBJ2-1; D is ambiguous. V was cut by 0 bases and J by 3 bases, with 9 bases left in between. Germline values: CDR1 LGHNA, CDR2 YSLEER. This CDR3 spans 15 amino acids. CDR3 DNA sequence: TGCGCCAGCAGCCAAGAACGGTTCAACTACAATGAGCAGTTCTTC. Amino acid sequence: CASSQERFNYNEQFF.

This clonotype was picked up a small number of times. A much larger clone sits a single nucleotide away, making a read error possible. The chain combines TRBV4-3 with TRBJ2-5; the D gene is possibly TRBD1 (5 bases). Trimming cost V 1 base and J 11 bases, with 23 bases left between them. The CDR3 is made up of 16 amino acids. Germline lookup yields CDR1 LGHNA and CDR2 YSLEER. The CDR3 region has the DNA TGCGCCAGCAGCCAAGGGGGCCTCGGCGGCAACAATGAGCAGTACTTC. Protein sequence: CASSQGGLGGNNEQYF.

This clonotype has ten or more counts. This chain connects TRBV6-1 to TRBJ2-7; possible D gene TRBD2, 5 bases. This CDR3 contains 12 residues. Looked up from germline, CDR1 is MNHNS and CDR2 is SASEGT. Trimming removed 7 bases at V and 6 bases at J, with 13 bases between. The CDR3 coding sequence is TGTGCCAGCATGCGGCTACTAGGCGAGCAGTACTTC. This translates into CASMRLLGEQYF.

V usage is TRBV6-6 and J usage is TRBJ1-1; D unclear. V gave up 7 bases and J gave up 5 bases, with 11 bases separating them. Germline V gene sequence: CDR1 MNHNY, CDR2 SVGAGI (reference sequence). This CDR3 has 12 residues. The CDR3 DNA sequence: TGTGCCAGCACTAAGGAGGAAACTGAAGCTTTCTTT. Protein: CASTKEETEAFF.

The chain couples TRBV10-3 to TRBJ1-1; the D is unclear. Germline CDR1 reads ENHRY; CDR2 reads SYGVKD. Trimming cost V 0 bases and J 4 bases, with 6 bases left between them. CDR3 size: 13 residues. This CDR3 is CAISESPATEAFF. CDR3 coding DNA: TGTGCCATCAGTGAGTCCCCGGCCACTGAAGCTTTCTTT.